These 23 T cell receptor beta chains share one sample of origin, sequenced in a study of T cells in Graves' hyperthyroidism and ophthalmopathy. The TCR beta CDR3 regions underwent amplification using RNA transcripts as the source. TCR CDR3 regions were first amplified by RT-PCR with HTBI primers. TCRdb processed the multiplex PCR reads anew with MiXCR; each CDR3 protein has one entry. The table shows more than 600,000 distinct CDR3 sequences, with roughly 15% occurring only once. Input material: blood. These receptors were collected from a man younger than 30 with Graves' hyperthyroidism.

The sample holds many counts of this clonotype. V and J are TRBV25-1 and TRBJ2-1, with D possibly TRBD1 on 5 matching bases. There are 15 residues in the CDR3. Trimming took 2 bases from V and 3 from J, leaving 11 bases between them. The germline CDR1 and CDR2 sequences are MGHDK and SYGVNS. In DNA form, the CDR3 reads TGTGCCAGCAGTGAACAGGGTAGGATCTACAATGAGCAGTTCTTC. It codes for CASSEQGRIYNEQFF.

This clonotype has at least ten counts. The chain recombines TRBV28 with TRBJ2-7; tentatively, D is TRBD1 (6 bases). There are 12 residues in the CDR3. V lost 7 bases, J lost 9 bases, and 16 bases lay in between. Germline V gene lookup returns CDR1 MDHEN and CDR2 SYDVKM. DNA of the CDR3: TGTGCCAGCAATACCCGGGACACAGGGCAGTACTTC. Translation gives CASNTRDTGQYF.

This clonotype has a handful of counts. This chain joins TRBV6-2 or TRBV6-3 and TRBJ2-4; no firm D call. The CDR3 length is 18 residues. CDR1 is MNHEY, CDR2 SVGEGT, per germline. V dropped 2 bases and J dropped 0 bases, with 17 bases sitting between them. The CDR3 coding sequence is TGTGCCAGCAGTTACCCCCTTTTGGGTAATGGAGCCAAAAACATTCAGTACTTC. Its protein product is CASSYPLLGNGAKNIQYF.

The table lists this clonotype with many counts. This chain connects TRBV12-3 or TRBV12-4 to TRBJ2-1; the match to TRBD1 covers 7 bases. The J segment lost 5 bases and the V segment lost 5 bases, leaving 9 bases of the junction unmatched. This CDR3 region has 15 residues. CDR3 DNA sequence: TGTGCCAGCAGTCCCGACAGGGAGATTGACAATGAGCAGTTCTTC. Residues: CASSPDREIDNEQFF.

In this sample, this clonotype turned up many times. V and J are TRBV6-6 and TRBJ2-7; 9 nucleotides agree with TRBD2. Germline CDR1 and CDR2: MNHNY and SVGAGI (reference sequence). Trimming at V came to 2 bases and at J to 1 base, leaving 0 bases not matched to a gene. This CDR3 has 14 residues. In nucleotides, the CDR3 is TGTGCCAGCAGTTACCTAGCGGGATCCTACGAGCAGTACTTC. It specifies CASSYLAGSYEQYF.

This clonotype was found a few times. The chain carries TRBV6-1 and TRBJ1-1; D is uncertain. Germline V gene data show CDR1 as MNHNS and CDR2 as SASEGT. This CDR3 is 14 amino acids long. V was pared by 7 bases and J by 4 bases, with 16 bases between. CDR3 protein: CASTERGDTTEAFF. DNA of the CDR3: TGTGCCAGCACCGAGCGGGGAGACACCACTGAAGCTTTCTTT.

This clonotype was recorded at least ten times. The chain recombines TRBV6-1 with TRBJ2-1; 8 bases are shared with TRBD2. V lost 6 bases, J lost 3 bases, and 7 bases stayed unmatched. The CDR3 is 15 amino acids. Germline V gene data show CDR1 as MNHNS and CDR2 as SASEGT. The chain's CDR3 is CASRSLAGHYNEQFF. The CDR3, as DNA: TGTGCCAGCAGGTCTCTAGCGGGCCACTACAATGAGCAGTTCTTC.

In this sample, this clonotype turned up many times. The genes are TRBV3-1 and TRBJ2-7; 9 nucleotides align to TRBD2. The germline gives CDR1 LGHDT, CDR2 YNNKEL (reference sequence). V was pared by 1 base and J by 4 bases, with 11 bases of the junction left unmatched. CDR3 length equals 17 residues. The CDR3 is CASSQGESIAGVYEQYF. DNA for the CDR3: TGTGCCAGCAGCCAAGGGGAGTCGATAGCGGGAGTATACGAGCAGTACTTC.

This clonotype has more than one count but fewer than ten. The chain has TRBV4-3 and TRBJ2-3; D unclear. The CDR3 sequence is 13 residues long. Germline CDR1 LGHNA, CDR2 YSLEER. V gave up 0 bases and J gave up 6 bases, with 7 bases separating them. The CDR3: CASSQEAWDTQYF. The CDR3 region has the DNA TGCGCCAGCAGCCAAGAAGCGTGGGATACGCAGTATTTT.

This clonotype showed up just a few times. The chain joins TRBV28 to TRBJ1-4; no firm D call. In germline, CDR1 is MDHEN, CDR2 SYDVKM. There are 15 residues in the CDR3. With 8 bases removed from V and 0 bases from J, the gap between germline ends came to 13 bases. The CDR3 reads CASHGVGATNEKLFF. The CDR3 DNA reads TGTGCCAGCCATGGGGTCGGTGCAACTAATGAAAAACTGTTTTTT. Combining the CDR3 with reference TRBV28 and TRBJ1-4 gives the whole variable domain DVKVTQSSRYLVKRTGEKVFLECVQDMDHENMFWYRQDPGLGLRLIYFSYDVKMKEKGDIPEGYSVSREKKERFSLILESASTNQTSMYLCASHGVGATNEKLFFGSGTQLSVL.

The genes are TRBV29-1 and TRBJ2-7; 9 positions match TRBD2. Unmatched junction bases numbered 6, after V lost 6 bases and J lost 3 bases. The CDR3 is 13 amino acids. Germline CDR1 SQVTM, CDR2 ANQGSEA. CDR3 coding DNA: TGCAGCGTATCGACTAGCGGAAGCTACGAGCAGTACTTC. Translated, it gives CSVSTSGSYEQYF.

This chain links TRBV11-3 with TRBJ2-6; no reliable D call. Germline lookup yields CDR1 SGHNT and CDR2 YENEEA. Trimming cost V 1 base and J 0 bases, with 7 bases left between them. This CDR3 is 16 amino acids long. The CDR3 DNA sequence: TGTGCCAGCAGCTTAGGGGAAAGCTCTGGGGCCAACGTCCTGACTTTC. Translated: CASSLGESSGANVLTF.

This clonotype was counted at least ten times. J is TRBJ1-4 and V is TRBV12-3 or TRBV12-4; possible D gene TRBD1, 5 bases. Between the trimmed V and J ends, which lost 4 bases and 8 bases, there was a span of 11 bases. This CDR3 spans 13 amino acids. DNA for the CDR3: TGTGCCAGCAGTTCCAGGGTTGGGGAAAAACTGTTTTTT. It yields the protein CASSSRVGEKLFF.

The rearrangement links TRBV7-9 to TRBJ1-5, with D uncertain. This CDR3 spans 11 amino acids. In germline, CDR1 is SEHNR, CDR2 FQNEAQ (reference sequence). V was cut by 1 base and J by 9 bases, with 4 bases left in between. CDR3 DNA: TGTGCCAGCAGCTTAGATACGCCCCAGCATTTT. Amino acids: CASSLDTPQHF.

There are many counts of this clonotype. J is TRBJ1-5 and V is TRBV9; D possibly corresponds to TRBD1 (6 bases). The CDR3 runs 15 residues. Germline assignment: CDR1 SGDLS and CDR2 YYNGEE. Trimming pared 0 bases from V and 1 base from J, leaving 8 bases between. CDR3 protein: CASSVGQGSNQPQHF. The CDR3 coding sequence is TGTGCCAGCAGCGTAGGGCAGGGGAGCAATCAGCCCCAGCATTTT.

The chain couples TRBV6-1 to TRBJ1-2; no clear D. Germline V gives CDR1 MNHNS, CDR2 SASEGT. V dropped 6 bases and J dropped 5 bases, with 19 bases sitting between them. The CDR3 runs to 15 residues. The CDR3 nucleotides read TGTGCCAGCAGCCCCCTATCTGCGAATGGGTATGGCTACACCTTC. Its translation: CASSPLSANGYGYTF.

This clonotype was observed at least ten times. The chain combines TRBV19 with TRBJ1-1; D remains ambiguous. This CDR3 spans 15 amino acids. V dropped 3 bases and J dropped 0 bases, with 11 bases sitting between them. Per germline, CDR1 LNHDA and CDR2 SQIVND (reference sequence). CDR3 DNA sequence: TGTGCCAGTAGTATGGCGTTGAGAATGAACACTGAAGCTTTCTTT. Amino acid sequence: CASSMALRMNTEAFF. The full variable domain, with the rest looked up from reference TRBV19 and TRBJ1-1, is DGGITQSPKYLFRKEGQNVTLSCEQNLNHDAMYWYRQDPGQGLRLIYYSQIVNDFQKGDIAEGYSVSREKKESFPLTVTSAQKNPTAFYLCASSMALRMNTEAFFGQGTRLTVV.

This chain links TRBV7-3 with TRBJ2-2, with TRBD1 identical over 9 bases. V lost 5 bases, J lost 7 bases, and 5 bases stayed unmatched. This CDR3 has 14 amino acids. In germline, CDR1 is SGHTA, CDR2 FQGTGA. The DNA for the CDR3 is TGTGCCAGCAGCAACCGGGACAGGGTCGGGGAGCTGTTTTTT. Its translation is CASSNRDRVGELFF. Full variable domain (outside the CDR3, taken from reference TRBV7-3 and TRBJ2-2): GAGVSQTPSNKVTEKGKYVELRCDPISGHTALYWYRQSLGQGPEFLIYFQGTGAADDSGLPNDRFFAVRPEGSVSTLKIQRTERGDSAVYLCASSNRDRVGELFFGEGSRLTVL.

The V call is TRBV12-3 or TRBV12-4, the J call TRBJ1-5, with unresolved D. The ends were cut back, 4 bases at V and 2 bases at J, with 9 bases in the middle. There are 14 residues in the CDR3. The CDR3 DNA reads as TGTGCCAGCAGTTGGAGGAGGGGCAATCAGCCCCAGCATTTT. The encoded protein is CASSWRRGNQPQHF.

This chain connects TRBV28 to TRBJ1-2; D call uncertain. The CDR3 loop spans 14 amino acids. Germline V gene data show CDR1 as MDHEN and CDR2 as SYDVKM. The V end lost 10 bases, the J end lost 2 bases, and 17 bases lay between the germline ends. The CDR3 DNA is TGTGCCACCCCTATGAAGGGTCAGAACTATGGCTACACCTTC. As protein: CATPMKGQNYGYTF.

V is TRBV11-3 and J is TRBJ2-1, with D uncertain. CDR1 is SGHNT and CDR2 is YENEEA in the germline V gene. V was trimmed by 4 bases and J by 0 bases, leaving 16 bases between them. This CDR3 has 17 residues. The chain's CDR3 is CASSSSKLISSYNEQFF. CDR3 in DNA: TGTGCCAGCAGCTCGAGCAAACTAATTAGCTCCTACAATGAGCAGTTCTTC.

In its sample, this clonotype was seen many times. For the CDR3, the DNA is TGTGCCAGCAGTCTAGAACAGGGGAATCAGGCAGATACGCAGTATTTT. It encodes CASSLEQGNQADTQYF. This chain connects TRBV28 to TRBJ2-3; 7 nucleotides agree with TRBD1. The junction had 12 bases not matched to a gene; V was cut back by 5 bases and J by 4 bases. The CDR3 spans 16 residues. Germline values: CDR1 MDHEN, CDR2 SYDVKM.

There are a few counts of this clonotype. CDR3 bases: TGTGCCAGTACCCCCCGGACTAGCGGGATCTACAATGAGCAGTTCTTC. Its translation: CASTPRTSGIYNEQFF. This sequence joins TRBV19 and TRBJ2-1; 12 nucleotides line up with TRBD2. V shed 7 bases and J 3 bases; nucleotides not matched to a gene: 7. Germline CDR1 and CDR2: LNHDA and SQIVND (reference sequence). The CDR3 is made up of 16 amino acids. Together with reference TRBV19 and TRBJ2-1, the CDR3 gives the full variable domain: DGGITQSPKYLFRKEGQNVTLSCEQNLNHDAMYWYRQDPGQGLRLIYYSQIVNDFQKGDIAEGYSVSREKKESFPLTVTSAQKNPTAFYLCASTPRTSGIYNEQFFGPGTRLTVL.